This paragraph reports one T cell receptor (beta chain). Germline assignment: CDR1 ENHRY and CDR2 SYGVKD. CDR3 length: 16 amino acids. The ends lost 9 bases at V and 3 bases at J; junction bases unmatched: 16. Attachment of unique molecular identifiers to individual cDNA molecules was performed in the library. In the authors' methods: The median was roughly 91,000 TCRs per sample, ranging roughly 20,000 to 750,000. MiXCR, run by TCRdb on the RACE reads, gives a single entry per CDR3 protein. Here the V and J calls rest on TCRdb's processing, not on the authors' analysis. The table has roughly 380,000 distinct CDR3 sequences, under 6.5% seen once. Time point described: patch test 2, 6 weeks after DPC sensitization. Sample treatment: therapeutic diphenylcyclopropenone sensitization with weekly scalp DPC. Patients had alopecia, were aged 18 to 70, and were not pregnant. The data derive from a study of human T cells and chemical hapten exposure.

Sequencing was performed on whole blood, taken in connection with sensitization to the hapten diphenylcyclopropenone (DPC). This receptor was identified in a woman younger than 35 with alopecia areata. Some clones in this sample may be carry-over from other donors' samples. This rearrangement joins TRBV10-3 to TRBJ2-5; 7 nucleotides align to TRBD1. The chain's CDR3 is CAIRDSEGRAEETQYF. Here the CDR3 DNA reads TGTGCCATTCGGGACAGCGAAGGCCGTGCAGAAGAGACCCAGTACTTC.